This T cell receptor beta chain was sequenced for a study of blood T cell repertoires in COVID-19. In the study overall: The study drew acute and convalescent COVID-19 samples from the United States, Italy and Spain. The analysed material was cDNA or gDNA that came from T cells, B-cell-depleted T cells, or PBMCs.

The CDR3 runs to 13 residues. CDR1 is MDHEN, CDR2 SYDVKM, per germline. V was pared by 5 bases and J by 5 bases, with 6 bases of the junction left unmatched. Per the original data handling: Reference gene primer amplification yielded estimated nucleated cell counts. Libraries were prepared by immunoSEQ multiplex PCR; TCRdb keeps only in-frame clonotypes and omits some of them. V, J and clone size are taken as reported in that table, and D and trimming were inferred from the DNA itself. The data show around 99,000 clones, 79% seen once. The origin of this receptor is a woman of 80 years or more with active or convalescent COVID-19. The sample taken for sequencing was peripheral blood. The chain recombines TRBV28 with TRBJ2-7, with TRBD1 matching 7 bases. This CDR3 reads CASSHRGRNEQYF. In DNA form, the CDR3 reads TGTGCCAGCAGTCACAGGGGCAGGAACGAGCAGTACTTC.